The T cell receptor (beta chain) under discussion was sequenced for a study of T cells in Graves' hyperthyroidism and ophthalmopathy. The study, taken as a whole, reports: A model built on 13 V-J features separated ophthalmopathy from stable hyperthyroidism. For ophthalmopathy, model prediction preceded onset by a median around six months.

Amplification targeted TCR beta CDR3 regions from RNA transcripts. A set of HTBI primers served as the primers for a first-round RT-PCR of the TCR CDR3. Each CDR3 protein is one row after TCRdb ran MiXCR on the multiplex PCR reads. The profile covers around 440,000 distinct CDR3 sequences, with 15% to 19% appearing a single time and over 7.5% taken by the ten largest. When ophthalmopathy did not progress within 18 months, Graves' hyperthyroidism was considered stable. The study enrolled patients aged 18 to 65 with newly diagnosed hyperthyroidism of under 2 months' duration. The CDR3 length is 13 residues. CDR1 and CDR2 from the germline V gene are DFQATT and SNEGSKA (reference sequence). The sample holds a few counts of this clonotype. The antigen is not known. This may be a read error: a much more frequent sequence differs by one nucleotide.

The chain joins TRBV20-1 to TRBJ1-2; 7 bases map to TRBD1. The specimen was blood. The sequence came from a woman under 30 with Graves' hyperthyroidism. CDR3 nucleotide sequence: TGCAGTGCTAGCCGGTTCTCACGAGGGGGCTGCACCTTC. This codes for CSASRFSRGGCTF.